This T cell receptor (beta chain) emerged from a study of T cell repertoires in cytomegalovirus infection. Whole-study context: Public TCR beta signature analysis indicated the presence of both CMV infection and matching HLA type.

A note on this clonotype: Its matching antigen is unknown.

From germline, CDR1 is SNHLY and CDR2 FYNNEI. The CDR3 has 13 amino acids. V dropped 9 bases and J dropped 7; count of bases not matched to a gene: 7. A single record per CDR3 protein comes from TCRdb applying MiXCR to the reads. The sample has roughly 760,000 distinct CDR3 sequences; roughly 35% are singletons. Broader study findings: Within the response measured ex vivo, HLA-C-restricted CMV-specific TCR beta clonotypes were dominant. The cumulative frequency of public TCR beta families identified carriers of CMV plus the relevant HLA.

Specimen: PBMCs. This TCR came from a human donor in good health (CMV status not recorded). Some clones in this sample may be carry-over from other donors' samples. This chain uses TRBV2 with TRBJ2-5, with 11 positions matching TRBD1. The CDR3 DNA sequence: TGTGCCAGTTGGGACAGGGGGGAATGGACCCAGTACTTC. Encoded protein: CASWDRGEWTQYF. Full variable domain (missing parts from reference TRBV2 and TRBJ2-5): EPEVTQTPSHQVTQMGQEVILRCVPISNHLYFYWYRQILGQKVEFLVSFYNNEISEKSEIFDDQFSVERPDGSNFTLKIRSTKLEDSAMYFCASWDRGEWTQYFGPGTRLLVL.